This T cell receptor (beta chain) was obtained from a study of Ad26.COV2.S vaccination and SARS-CoV-2 variants. Whole-study context: Into the muscle, Ad26.COV2.S was dosed once or twice, 56 days apart.

Regarding treatment: some 19 received Ad26.COV2.S at low or high dose, single or two shots; 5 received placebo; per-sample allocation not given. Specimens were obtained on day 63 following the first vaccine or placebo injection. An Ad26 vector was used to express Wuhan-strain SARS-CoV-2 spike as the vaccine. Trimming removed 9 bases from V and 2 bases from J, with 26 bases in between. The CDR3 contains 18 residues. Germline V gene data show CDR1 as KGHDR and CDR2 as SFDVKD. Data came from immunoSEQ multiplex PCR; TCRdb stores just in-frame clones and leaves some out. Among under 500,000 clones listed, approximately 92% were seen once.

The gene calls are TRBV24-1 and TRBJ2-3; D might be TRBD1 (7 bases). The source was peripheral blood, collected in a trial of Ad26.COV2.S vaccine versus placebo. This clonotype originated in a person aged 18-60 years who received the Ad26.COV2.S COVID-19 vaccine or a placebo. CDR3 in amino acids: CATRGITRDSSITDTQYF. In DNA form, the CDR3 reads TGTGCCACCCGGGGGATAACCCGGGACAGTTCCATCACAGATACGCAGTATTTT.